One sample yielded the 3 T cell receptor beta chains listed below, sequenced in a study of CD8 T cells in ankylosing spondylitis. These receptors' targets are unknown. TCRdb reanalysed the 5' RACE reads using MiXCR and keeps one entry per CDR3 protein. The table has under 850,000 distinct CDR3 sequences, around 17% seen once; the top ten hold about 20%. Study-wide results and caveats: Blood of patients with ankylosing spondylitis appeared to be characterized by a TCR beta motif of about eight highly homologous variants.

The sequenced sample consisted of blood, either unsorted or a sorted T cell fraction (not recorded which). The source is a male donor with ankylosing spondylitis.

This clonotype was counted a few times. This chain connects TRBV28 to TRBJ2-1; tentative D call: TRBD1 (5 bases). This CDR3 comprises 15 residues. CDR1 and CDR2 from the germline V gene are MDHEN and SYDVKM. V gave up 2 bases and J gave up 6 bases, with 14 bases separating them. The CDR3 DNA reads TGTGCCAGCAGTTTAAGGTCAGGGTACCTCAATGAGCAGTTCTTC. It codes for CASSLRSGYLNEQFF.

Written as DNA, the CDR3 is TGTGCCAGCAGCTTAGCGGCTAGCGGGGAGGATACGCAGTATTTT. It translates to CASSLAASGEDTQYF. V and J are TRBV7-9 and TRBJ2-3; TRBD2 matches 9 bases. The V and J ends lost 0 bases and 6 bases, in that order; junction bases with no gene match: 4. CDR3 length: 15 residues. Germline V gene data show CDR1 as SEHNR and CDR2 as FQNEAQ (reference sequence).

This clonotype was counted ten times or more. The V and J genes are TRBV12-3 or TRBV12-4 and TRBJ2-7, with a weak D call TRBD1 (6 bases). Trimming stripped 5 bases from V and 3 bases from J, with 8 bases between. This CDR3 has 12 amino acids. In nucleotides, the CDR3 is TGTGCCAGCAGTCCAGGGGTCTACGAGCAGTACTTC. Amino acids: CASSPGVYEQYF.